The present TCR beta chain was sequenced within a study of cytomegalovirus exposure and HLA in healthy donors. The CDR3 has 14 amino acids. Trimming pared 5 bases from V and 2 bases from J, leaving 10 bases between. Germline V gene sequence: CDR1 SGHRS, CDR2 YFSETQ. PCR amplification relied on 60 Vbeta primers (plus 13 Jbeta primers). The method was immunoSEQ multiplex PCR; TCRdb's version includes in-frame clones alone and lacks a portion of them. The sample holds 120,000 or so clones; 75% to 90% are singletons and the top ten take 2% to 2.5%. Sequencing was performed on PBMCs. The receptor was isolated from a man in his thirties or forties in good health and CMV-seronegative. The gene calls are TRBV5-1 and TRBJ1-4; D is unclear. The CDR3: CASRTGRTNEKLFF. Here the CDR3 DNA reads TGCGCCAGCAGGACCGGGAGGACTAATGAAAAACTGTTTTTT.